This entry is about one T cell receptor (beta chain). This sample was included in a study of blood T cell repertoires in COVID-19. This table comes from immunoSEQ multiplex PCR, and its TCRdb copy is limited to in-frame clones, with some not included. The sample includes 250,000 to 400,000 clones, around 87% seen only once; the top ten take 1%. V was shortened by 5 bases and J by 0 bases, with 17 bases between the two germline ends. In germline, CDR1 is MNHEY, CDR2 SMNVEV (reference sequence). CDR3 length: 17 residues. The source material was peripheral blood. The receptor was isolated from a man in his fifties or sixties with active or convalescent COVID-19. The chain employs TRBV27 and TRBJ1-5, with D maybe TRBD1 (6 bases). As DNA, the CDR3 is TGTGCCAGCAGTCCATCCTCACAGGGCCATAGCAATCAGCCCCAGCATTTT. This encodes CASSPSSQGHSNQPQHF.